The 8 T cell receptor beta chains given below trace back to one sample, sequenced in a study of regulatory T cells in long-lasting Graves disease. HTBI primers from iRepertoire and Arm-PCR of CDR3 regions yielded the TCR beta libraries. From the multiplex PCR reads, TCRdb called clonotypes with MiXCR, one entry per CDR3 protein. The data contain approximately 350,000 distinct CDR3 sequences, over 15% of them singletons. Indicated time point: newly diagnosed GD, antithyroid drugs for less than 3 months. Generation of the TCR library employed RNA extracted from PBMCs. These sequences were also reported in another study, on T cells in Graves' hyperthyroidism and ophthalmopathy.

The sequences come from peripheral blood mononuclear cells (PBMCs), collected at new diagnosis, from a patient treated with antithyroid drugs. Receptor source: a man aged 40-49 years with Graves disease.

This clonotype occurred a few times. It may be a read error: a sequence one base away is much more abundant. CDR3 protein: CAWSLGLAVDEQYF. CDR3 coding DNA: TGTGCCTGGAGTCTAGGACTAGCCGTCGACGAGCAGTACTTC. The V call is TRBV30, the J call TRBJ2-7; 8 nucleotides agree with TRBD2. Germline CDR1 and CDR2: GTSNPN and SVGIG (reference sequence). The V and J ends lost 2 bases and 5 bases, in that order; junction bases with no gene match: 8. The CDR3 loop spans 14 amino acids. Together with reference TRBV30 and TRBJ2-7, the CDR3 gives the full variable domain: SQTIHQWPATLVQPVGSPLSLECTVEGTSNPNLYWYRQAAGRGLQLLFYSVGIGQISSEVPQNLSASRPQDRQFILSSKKLLLSDSGFYLCAWSLGLAVDEQYFGPGTRLTVT.

This clonotype has ten or more counts. This chain uses TRBV27 with TRBJ2-7; D not certain. Trimming pared 6 bases from V and 6 bases from J, leaving 12 bases between. Looked up from germline, CDR1 is MNHEY and CDR2 is SMNVEV (reference sequence). The CDR3 length is 12 residues. CDR3 protein: CASSQGSSEQYF. In nucleotides, the CDR3 is TGTGCCAGCAGCCAAGGGTCTAGCGAGCAGTACTTC.

This clonotype was seen ten or more times. This chain links TRBV28 with TRBJ2-7; D is possibly TRBD1 (7 bases). This CDR3 region has 14 residues. V was shortened by 5 bases and J by 2 bases, with 13 bases between the two germline ends. Germline V gene data show CDR1 as MDHEN and CDR2 as SYDVKM. The CDR3 DNA reads TGTGCCAGCAGTGCGGGACAGTTACCCTACGAGCAGTACTTC. As protein: CASSAGQLPYEQYF.

This clonotype was seen only a few times. The V and J genes are TRBV29-1 and TRBJ1-1; possibly TRBD1 for D (5 bases). Germline V CDR1 and CDR2: SQVTM, ANQGSEA. The CDR3 runs 13 residues. Deletions cut 3 bases from V and 1 base from J, with 9 bases between. Here the CDR3 reads CSVEAGRNTEAFF. The CDR3 DNA follows: TGCAGCGTTGAGGCAGGGAGGAACACTGAAGCTTTCTTT.

With regard to this clonotype: A read error may be the cause here, since a much bigger clone is one base away. This rearrangement joins TRBV6-5 to TRBJ1-2; 8 bases are a match to TRBD1. The CDR3 has 15 amino acids. Per the germline V gene, CDR1 is MNHEY and CDR2 is SVGAGI. CDR3 bases: TGTGCCGGCAGTTACTTGGACAGGGAAACGAGGGGCTACACCTTC. Amino acids: CAGSYLDRETRGYTF.

In its sample, this clonotype was seen many times. The CDR3 loop is CASSASSGGAKDTQYF. DNA for the CDR3: TGTGCCAGCAGCGCTTCTAGCGGGGGGGCCAAAGATACGCAGTATTTT. The chain combines TRBV9 with TRBJ2-3, with TRBD2 identical over 12 bases. The J segment lost 5 bases and the V segment lost 3 bases, leaving 7 bases of the junction unmatched. Germline CDR1 SGDLS, CDR2 YYNGEE. CDR3 length equals 16 residues. The complete variable domain, with remaining parts taken from reference TRBV9 and TRBJ2-3, reads DSGVTQTPKHLITATGQRVTLRCSPRSGDLSVYWYQQSLDQGLQFLIQYYNGEERAKGNILERFSAQQFPDLHSELNLSSLELGDSALYFCASSASSGGAKDTQYFGPGTRLTVL.

The chain has TRBV6-1 and TRBJ1-1; TRBD1 matches 10 bases. Germline lookup yields CDR1 MNHNS and CDR2 SASEGT. There are 17 residues in the CDR3. Germline trimming cut 1 base from V and 2 bases from J; bases unmatched to any gene: 7. The CDR3 sequence is CASSEETGGRPNTEAFF. DNA of the CDR3: TGTGCCAGCAGTGAAGAGACAGGGGGCCGTCCCAACACTGAAGCTTTCTTT.

This clonotype came up a few times. A read error is possible here, since a much larger clone lies one base away. The genes are TRBV18 and TRBJ1-2; D is uncertain. The CDR3 loop spans 14 amino acids. The germline V gene has CDR1 KGHSH and CDR2 LQKENI. The CDR3, as DNA: TGTGCCAGCTCACCATCCGGGCAGTACTATGGCTACGCCTTC. This translates into CASSPSGQYYGYAF.